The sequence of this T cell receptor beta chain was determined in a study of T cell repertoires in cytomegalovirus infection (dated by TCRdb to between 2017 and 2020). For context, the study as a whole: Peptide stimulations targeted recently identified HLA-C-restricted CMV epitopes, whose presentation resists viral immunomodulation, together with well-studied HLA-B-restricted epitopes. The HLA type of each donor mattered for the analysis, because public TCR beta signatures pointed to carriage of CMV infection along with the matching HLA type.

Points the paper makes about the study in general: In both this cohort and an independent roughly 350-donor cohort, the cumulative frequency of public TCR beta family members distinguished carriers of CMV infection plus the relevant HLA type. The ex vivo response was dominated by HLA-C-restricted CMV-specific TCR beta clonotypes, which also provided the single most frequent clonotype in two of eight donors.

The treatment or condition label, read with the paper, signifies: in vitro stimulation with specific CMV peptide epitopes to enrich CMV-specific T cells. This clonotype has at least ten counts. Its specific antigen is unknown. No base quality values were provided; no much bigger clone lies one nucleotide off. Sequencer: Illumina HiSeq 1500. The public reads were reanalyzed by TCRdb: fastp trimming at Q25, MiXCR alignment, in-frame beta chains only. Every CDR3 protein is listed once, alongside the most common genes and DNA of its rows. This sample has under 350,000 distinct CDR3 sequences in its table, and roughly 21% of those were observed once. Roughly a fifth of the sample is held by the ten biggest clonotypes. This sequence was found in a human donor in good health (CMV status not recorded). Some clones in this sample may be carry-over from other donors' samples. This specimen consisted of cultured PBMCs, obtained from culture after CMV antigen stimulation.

The DNA is as follows: TGTGCCAGCAGCTTAACTAACGGCGGAAACACCATATATTTT. Translated, it reads CASSLTNGGNTIYF. The rearrangement joined TRBV7-2 to TRBJ1-3; the D segment cannot be called with confidence. CDR1 is given as SGHTA and CDR2 as FQGNSA, both from the germline V gene. V gives up 2 bases and J gives up 4 bases, and the segment between their germline ends measures 9 bases. The CDR3 sequence holds 14 residues, the cysteine and phenylalanine included. The entry retains the CDR3 DNA only, 42 bases that are in frame from base 1.